This record looks at one TCR beta chain sequence and its context. Its antigen is as yet unknown. The Oncomine TCR Beta short-read assay was applied to DNA of cultured CD4+ T cells. Cultured CD4+ T cells were the source of extracted genomic DNA. TCRdb recomputed calls from the PCR reads with MiXCR, one row per CDR3 protein. Of thousands of distinct CDR3 sequences listed, under 55% were seen once; the top ten hold about a quarter. This sample is part of a study of vaccination and CD4 T cells after COVID-19. Study background: In culture, cells were exposed to overlapping spike peptides from SARS-CoV-2, HCoV-NL63, HCoV-OC43 and HCoV-229E.

Documented treatment: roughly nine-day PBMC culture with coronavirus spike peptide pools or control peptides (ViraFEST assay). Researchers collected the unexposed donor's CD4+ T cells before the COVID-19 pandemic (2011-2018). Where cells permitted, unexposed-donor CD4+ T cells were probed with SARS-CoV-2 S/N and four cold-coronavirus spikes. This CDR3 is built from 14 residues. The chain employs TRBV21-1 and TRBJ2-7; the table's D call TRBD1 went unverified against the DNA. TRBV21-1 is termed a pseudogene. The TCR was taken from a human donor in good health. Sequenced sample: CD4+ T cells from blood, cultured in vitro. The CDR3 here is CASSRSNRLYEQYF. The DNA of the CDR3 is TGTGCCAGCAGCAGGTCGAACAGGCTCTACGAGCAGTACTTC.